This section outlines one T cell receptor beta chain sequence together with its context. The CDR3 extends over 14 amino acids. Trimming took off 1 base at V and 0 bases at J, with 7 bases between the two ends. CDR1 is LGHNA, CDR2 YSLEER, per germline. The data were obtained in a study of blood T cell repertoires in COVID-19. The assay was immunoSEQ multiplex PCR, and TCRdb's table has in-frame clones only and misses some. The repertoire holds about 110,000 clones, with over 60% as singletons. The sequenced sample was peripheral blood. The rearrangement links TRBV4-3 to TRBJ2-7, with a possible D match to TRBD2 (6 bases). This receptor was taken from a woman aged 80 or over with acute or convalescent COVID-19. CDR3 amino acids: CASSQGSGSYEQYF. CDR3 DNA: TGCGCCAGCAGCCAAGGTAGCGGCTCCTACGAGCAGTACTTC.